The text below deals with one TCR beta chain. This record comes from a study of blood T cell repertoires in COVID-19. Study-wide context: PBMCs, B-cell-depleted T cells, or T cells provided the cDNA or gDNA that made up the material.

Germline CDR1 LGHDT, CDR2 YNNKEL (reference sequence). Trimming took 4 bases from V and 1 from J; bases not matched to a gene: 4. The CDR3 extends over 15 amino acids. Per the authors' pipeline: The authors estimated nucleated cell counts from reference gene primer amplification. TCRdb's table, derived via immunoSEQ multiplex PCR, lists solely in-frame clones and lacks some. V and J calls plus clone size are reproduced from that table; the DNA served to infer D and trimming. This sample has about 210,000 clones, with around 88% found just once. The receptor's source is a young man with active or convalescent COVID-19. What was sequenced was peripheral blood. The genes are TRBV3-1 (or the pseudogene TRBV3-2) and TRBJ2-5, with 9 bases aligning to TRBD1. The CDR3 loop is CASSPGTGLQETQYF. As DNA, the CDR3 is TGTGCCAGCAGCCCAGGGACAGGGCTCCAAGAGACCCAGTACTTC.